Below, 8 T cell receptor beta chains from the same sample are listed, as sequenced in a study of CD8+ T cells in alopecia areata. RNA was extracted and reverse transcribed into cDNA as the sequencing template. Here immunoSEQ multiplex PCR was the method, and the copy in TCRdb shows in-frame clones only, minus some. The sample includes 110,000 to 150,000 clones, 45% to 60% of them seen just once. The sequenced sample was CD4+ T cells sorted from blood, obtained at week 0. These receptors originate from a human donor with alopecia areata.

The chain's CDR3 is CASRPSSSGRETQYF. The CDR3, as DNA: TGTGCCAGCAGACCCTCGTCGTCAGGGCGGGAGACCCAGTACTTC. The V call is TRBV27, the J call TRBJ2-5; TRBD1 is a possible D gene (5 bases). CDR1 and CDR2 from the germline V gene are MNHEY and SMNVEV (reference sequence). V was cut by 6 bases and J by 5 bases, with 19 bases left in between. This CDR3 region has 15 residues.

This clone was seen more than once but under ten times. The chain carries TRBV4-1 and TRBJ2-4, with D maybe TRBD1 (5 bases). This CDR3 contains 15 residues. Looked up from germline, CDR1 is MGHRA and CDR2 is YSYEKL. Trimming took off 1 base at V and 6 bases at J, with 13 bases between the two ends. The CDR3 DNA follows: TGCGCCAGCAGCCAAGGTCAGGGTCTCCCAAACATTCAGTACTTC. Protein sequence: CASSQGQGLPNIQYF.

Written as DNA, the CDR3 is TGCGCCAGCAGTAGGACAGGGGGAGAGTCCTACGAGCAGTACTTC. This gives the protein CASSRTGGESYEQYF. The genes are TRBV5-1 and TRBJ2-7, with 10 bases fitting TRBD1. The J segment lost 1 base and the V segment lost 5 bases, leaving 6 bases of the junction unmatched. CDR3 size: 15 residues. Per the germline V gene, CDR1 is SGHRS and CDR2 is YFSETQ.

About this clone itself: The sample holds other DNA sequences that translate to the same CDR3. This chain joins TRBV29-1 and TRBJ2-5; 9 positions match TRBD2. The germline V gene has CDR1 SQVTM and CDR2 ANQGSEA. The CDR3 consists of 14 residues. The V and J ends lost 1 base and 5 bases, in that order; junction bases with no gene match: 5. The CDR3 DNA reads TGCAGCGTTGAAGTGGGACTAGCAGAGGAGACCCAGTACTTC. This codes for CSVEVGLAEETQYF.

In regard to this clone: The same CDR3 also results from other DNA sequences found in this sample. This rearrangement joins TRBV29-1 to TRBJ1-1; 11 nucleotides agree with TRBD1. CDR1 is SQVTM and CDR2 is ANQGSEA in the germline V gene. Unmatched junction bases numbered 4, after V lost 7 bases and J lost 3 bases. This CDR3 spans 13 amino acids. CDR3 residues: CSAGQGADTEAFF. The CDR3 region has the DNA TGCAGCGCAGGACAGGGGGCGGACACTGAAGCTTTCTTT.

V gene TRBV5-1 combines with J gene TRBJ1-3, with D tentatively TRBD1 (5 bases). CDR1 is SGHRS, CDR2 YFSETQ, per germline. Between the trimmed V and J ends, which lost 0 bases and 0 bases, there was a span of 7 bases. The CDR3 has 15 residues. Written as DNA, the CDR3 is TGCGCCAGCAGCTTGGAGGGGAGCTCTGGAAACACCATATATTTT. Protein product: CASSLEGSSGNTIYF.

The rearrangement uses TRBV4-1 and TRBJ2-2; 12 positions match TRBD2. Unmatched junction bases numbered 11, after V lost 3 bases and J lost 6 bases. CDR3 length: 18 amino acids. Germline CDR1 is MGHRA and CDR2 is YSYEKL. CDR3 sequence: CASSHSGTSGRRAGELFF. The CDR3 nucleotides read TGCGCCAGCAGCCACTCCGGAACTAGCGGGAGGAGGGCCGGGGAGCTGTTTTTT.

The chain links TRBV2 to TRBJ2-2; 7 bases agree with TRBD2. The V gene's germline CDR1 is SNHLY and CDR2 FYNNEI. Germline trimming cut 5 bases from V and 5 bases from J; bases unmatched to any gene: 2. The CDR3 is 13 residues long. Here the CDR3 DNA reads TGTGCCAGCAGTCGACTAGCAACCGGGGAGCTGTTTTTT. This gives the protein CASSRLATGELFF.